What follows describes a single TCR beta chain. Its antigen is currently not known. Nothing much larger sits one base from this clone, and base qualities are not available. The sample comes from a study of CD8 T cells in Susac syndrome (dated by TCRdb to between 2018 and 2021). With respect to the entire study: Among the sequenced Susac syndrome patients, about six had clinically active disease and under 10 were in clinical remission. At blood withdrawal, Susac syndrome patients were therapy-naive, treated with corticosteroids (with IVIg additionally given to some), or treated with IVIg alone. Whether CD8+ T cell activation and differentiation in Susac syndrome was antigen driven was tested using repertoire sequencing. The study compared CD8+ T cell repertoire clonality among 12 healthy donors, approximately 14 Susac syndrome patients and fewer than 19 multiple sclerosis patients.

Summary of the overall study and its limitations: Over 15 Susac-specific public clones were identified in the total CD8+ repertoire, and roughly five Susac-specific public clones were identified in the CD8+ TEMRA repertoire. The number of individuals in the TCR sequencing and HLA analysis was acknowledged as relatively small. CD8+ repertoires in Susac syndrome showed clonal expansion, which was highest in CD8+ TEMRA cells and was greater in clinically active patients than in remitting patients.

Peripheral blood CD8+ and CD4+ T cells from healthy donors, Susac syndrome patients and multiple sclerosis patients were profiled using high-throughput TCR beta sequencing. The Susac syndrome patients fulfilled recently defined diagnostic criteria for either definite or probable disease. Bulk CD8+ and CD4+ T cells were purified by magnetic negative isolation, while CD8+ TEMRA cells were enriched using FACS. Blood was drawn into EDTA tubes, processed within 24 hours, and PBMCs were isolated by density gradient centrifugation. PBMCs destined for TCR sequencing were cryopreserved in liquid nitrogen and later thawed in a 37 °C water bath. The sorted or isolated CD4+, CD8+ and CD8+ TEMRA cells had a purity of 90% or higher. RNA was extracted using the RNeasy kit, and about 0.45 to 1 ug of the RNA was reverse transcribed with random hexamers. The immunoSEQ multiplex PCR assay, which covers 54 Vbeta and 13 Jbeta segments, was used to amplify TCR beta CDR3 regions. To correct PCR amplification bias, a synthetic template baseline was used for both primer optimization and computational correction. The published analysis was carried out like this. Reads were annotated to V, D and J genes according to IMGT and were analyzed with immunoSEQ Analyzer, with only productive sequences retained. Clonality was computed as one minus Shannon entropy normalized by log2 of the number of productive unique sequences. Public and private clones were assessed among the 100 most prevalent clones of each patient and control. Clones were defined as Susac-specific when absent from the healthy and MS cohorts, from roughly 1,100 published viral clones and from other ImmuneACCESS disease sequences. TCRdb reworked the public reads: Q25 trimming with fastp, MiXCR clone assembly, productive beta chains retained. Identical CDR3 proteins give one entry, which carries the most common genes and DNA. The V and J calls here are based on TCRdb, not the publication. Within this sample are more than 95,000 distinct CDR3 sequences, with more than 90% of them counted one time only. 0.2% to 0.25% of the sample rests with the top ten.

The CDR3 measures 14 amino acids from cysteine to phenylalanine. Only the CDR3 part of the read is kept: 42 bases, read in frame from the first base. Based on the germline V gene, the CDR1 and CDR2 sequences are SGHDT and YYEEEE. Trimming costs V 6 bases and J 5 bases, and their ends lie 17 bases apart. The sequence derives from a human donor with Susac syndrome. Recombination connected TRBV5-6 to TRBJ2-5, with the D call perhaps TRBD1 or TRBD2, each one matching 6 bases. The sequenced sample was CD8+ T cells from PBMCs. The CDR3 in this case is CASTLKGGRETQYF. Here is the DNA: TGTGCCAGCACCTTAAAGGGGGGCCGGGAGACCCAGTACTTC.